The 3 T cell receptor beta chains given below trace back to one sample, sequenced in a study of blood T cell repertoires in COVID-19. Sequenced by immunoSEQ multiplex PCR; TCRdb stores in-frame clones only, minus some. This sample yields some 260,000 clones, of which approximately 91% are seen a single time; 2.1% belongs to the top ten. The sample consisted of peripheral blood. The receptors were gathered from a woman aged 40 to 49 who had recovered from COVID-19.

The genes are TRBV4-1 and TRBJ1-6, with D perhaps TRBD1 (6 bases). Germline lookup yields CDR1 MGHRA and CDR2 YSYEKL. Trimming removed 0 bases at V and 9 bases at J, with 12 bases between. The CDR3 is 15 amino acids. The CDR3 spells CASSQEGGLSSPLHF. In DNA form, the CDR3 reads TGCGCCAGCAGCCAAGAGGGGGGGCTAAGTTCACCCCTCCACTTT.

This clone was observed a single time. V and J are TRBV6-5 and TRBJ1-4; a weak D match, TRBD1 (6 bases). Germline V CDR1 and CDR2: MNHEY, SVGAGI. This CDR3 spans 14 amino acids. V was clipped by 6 bases and J by 3 bases, with 11 bases between them. CDR3 loop: CASRGGAANEKLFF. DNA of the CDR3: TGTGCCAGCAGGGGGGGGGCGGCTAATGAAAAACTGTTTTTT.

The chain carries TRBV3-1 (or the pseudogene TRBV3-2) and TRBJ2-7, with TRBD2 matching 14 bases. The CDR3 loop spans 16 amino acids. Per germline, CDR1 LGHDT and CDR2 YNNKEL (reference sequence). Trimming took 4 bases from V and 1 from J; bases not matched to a gene: 3. This CDR3 is CASSPRLAGGSYEQYF. The CDR3 DNA reads TGTGCCAGCAGCCCCAGACTAGCGGGAGGGTCCTACGAGCAGTACTTC.